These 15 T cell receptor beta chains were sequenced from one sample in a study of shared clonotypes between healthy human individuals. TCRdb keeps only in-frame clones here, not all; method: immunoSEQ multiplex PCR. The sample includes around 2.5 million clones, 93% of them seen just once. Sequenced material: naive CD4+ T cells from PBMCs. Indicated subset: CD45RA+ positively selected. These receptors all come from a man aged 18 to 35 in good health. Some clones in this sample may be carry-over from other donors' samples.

The CDR3 loop is CASSMRQQETQYF. Here the CDR3 DNA reads TGTGCCAGTAGTATGCGGCAGCAAGAGACCCAGTACTTC. V usage is TRBV19 and J usage is TRBJ2-5; D is ambiguous. Germline CDR1 and CDR2: LNHDA and SQIVND (reference sequence). V was cut by 3 bases and J by 2 bases, with 7 bases left in between. The CDR3 contains 13 residues.

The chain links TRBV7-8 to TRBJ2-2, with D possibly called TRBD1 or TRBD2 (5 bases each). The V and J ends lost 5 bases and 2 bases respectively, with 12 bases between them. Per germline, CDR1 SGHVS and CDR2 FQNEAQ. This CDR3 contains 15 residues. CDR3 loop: CASSPTRDNTGELFF. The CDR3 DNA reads TGTGCCAGCAGCCCAACCCGGGACAACACCGGGGAGCTGTTTTTT.

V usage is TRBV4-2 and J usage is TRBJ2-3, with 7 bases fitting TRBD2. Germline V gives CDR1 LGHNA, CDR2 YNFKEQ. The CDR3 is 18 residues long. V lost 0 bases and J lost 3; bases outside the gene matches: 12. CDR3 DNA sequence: TGTGCCAGCAGCCAAGAACGGCGGGAGAGGAGAGGAACAGATACGCAGTATTTT. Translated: CASSQERRERRGTDTQYF.

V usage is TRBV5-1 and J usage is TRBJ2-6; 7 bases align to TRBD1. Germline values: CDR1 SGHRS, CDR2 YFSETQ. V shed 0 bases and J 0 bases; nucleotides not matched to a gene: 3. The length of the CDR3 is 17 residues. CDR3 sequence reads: CASSLGTGFSGANVLTF. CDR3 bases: TGCGCCAGCAGCTTGGGGACAGGCTTCTCTGGGGCCAACGTCCTGACTTTC.

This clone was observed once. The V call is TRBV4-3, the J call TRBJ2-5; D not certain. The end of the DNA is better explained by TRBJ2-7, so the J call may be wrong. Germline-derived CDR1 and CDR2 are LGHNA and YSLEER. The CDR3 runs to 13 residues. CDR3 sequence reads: CASSRGVAYEQYF. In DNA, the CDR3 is TGCGCCAGCAGTCGTGGGGTGGCCTACGAGCAGTACTTC.

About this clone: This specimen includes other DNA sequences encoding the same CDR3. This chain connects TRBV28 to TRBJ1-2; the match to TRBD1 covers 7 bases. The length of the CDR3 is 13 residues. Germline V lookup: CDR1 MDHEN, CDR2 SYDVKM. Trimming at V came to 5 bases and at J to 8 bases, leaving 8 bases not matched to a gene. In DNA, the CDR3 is TGTGCCAGCAGTCTGAGACAGGGCACCGGCTACACCTTC. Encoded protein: CASSLRQGTGYTF.

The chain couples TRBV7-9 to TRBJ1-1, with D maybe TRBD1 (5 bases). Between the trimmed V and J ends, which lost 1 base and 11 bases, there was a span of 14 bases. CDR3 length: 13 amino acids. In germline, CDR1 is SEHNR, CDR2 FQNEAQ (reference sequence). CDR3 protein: CASSLEGLGGAFF. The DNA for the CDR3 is TGTGCCAGCAGCTTAGAGGGACTCGGAGGGGCTTTCTTT.

DNA for the CDR3: TGTGCCAGCAAAGGACTAGGACAAGAGACCCAGTACTTC. Its protein product is CASKGLGQETQYF. V gene TRBV11-3 combines with J gene TRBJ2-5, with 7 bases fitting TRBD2. The length of the CDR3 is 13 residues. Germline values: CDR1 SGHNT, CDR2 YENEEA. The V segment lost 7 bases and the J segment 2 bases; nucleotides outside the gene matches: 4.

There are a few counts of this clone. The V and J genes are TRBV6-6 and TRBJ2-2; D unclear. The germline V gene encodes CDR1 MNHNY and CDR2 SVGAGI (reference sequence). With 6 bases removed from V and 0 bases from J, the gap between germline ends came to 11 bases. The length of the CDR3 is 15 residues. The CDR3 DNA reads TGTGCCAGCAGAATAGCCGTGGCGAACACCGGGGAGCTGTTTTTT. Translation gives CASRIAVANTGELFF.

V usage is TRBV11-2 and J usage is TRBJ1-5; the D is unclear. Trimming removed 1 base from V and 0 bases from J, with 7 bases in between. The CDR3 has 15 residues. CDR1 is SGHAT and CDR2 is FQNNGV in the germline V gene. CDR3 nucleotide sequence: TGTGCCAGCAGCTTAGGGCCATATAGCAATCAGCCCCAGCATTTT. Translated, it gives CASSLGPYSNQPQHF.

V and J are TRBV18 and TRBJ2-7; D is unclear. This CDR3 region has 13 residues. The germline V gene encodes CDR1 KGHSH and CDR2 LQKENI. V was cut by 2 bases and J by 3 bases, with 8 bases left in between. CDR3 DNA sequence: TGTGCCAGCTCACCAGGGTTTAACTACGAGCAGTACTTC. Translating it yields CASSPGFNYEQYF.

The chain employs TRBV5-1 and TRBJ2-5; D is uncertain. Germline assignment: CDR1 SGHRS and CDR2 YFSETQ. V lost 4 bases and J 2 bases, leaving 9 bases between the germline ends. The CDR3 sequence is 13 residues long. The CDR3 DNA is TGCGCCAGCAGCCCGATGAATCAAGAGACCCAGTACTTC. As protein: CASSPMNQETQYF.

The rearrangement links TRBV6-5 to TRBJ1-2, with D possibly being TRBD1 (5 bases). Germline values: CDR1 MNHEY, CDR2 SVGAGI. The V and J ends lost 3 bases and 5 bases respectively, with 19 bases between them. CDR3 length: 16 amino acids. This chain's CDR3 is CASSYSGRGREYGYTF. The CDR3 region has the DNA TGTGCCAGCAGTTATTCCGGGCGGGGCAGGGAGTATGGCTACACCTTC.

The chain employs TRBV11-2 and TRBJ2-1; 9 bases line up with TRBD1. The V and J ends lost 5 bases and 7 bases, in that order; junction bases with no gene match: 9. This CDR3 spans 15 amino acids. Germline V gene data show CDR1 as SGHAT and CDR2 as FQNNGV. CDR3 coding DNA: TGTGCCAGCAGCCCACTATCGGGACAGGGTAATGAGCAGTTCTTC. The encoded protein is CASSPLSGQGNEQFF.

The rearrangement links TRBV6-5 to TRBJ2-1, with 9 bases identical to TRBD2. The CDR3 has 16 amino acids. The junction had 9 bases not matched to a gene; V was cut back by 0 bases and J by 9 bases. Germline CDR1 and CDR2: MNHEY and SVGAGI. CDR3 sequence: CASSYSAGGPIFEQFF. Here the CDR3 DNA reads TGTGCCAGCAGTTACTCGGCGGGAGGGCCGATCTTTGAGCAGTTCTTC.